One sample yielded the 27 T cell receptor beta chains listed below, sequenced in a study of T cells in Graves' hyperthyroidism and ophthalmopathy. The CDR3 regions of TCR beta were amplified from RNA transcripts. TCR CDR3 underwent first-round RT-PCR with the HTBI primer set. TCRdb itself ran the multiplex PCR reads through MiXCR, one entry per CDR3 protein. Among 300,000 to 500,000 distinct CDR3 sequences listed, around an eighth were seen once. Sequenced material: blood. The source is a man aged 50 to 59 with Graves' ophthalmopathy.

This clonotype was observed many times. This chain connects TRBV2 to TRBJ2-3; D may be TRBD1 or TRBD2 (5 bases each). Trimming removed 4 bases at V and 1 base at J, with 18 bases between. Germline assignment: CDR1 SNHLY and CDR2 FYNNEI. CDR3 length: 17 residues. In DNA, the CDR3 is TGTGCCAGCAGTGGACGTGACGGGACGAGTGGCACAGATACGCAGTATTTT. It translates to CASSGRDGTSGTDTQYF.

Ten or more counts support this clonotype. The chain couples TRBV3-1 to TRBJ2-2; 13 bases are a match to TRBD2. V shed 0 bases, J shed 0 bases, and the junction held 4 bases outside the gene matches. Germline V gene lookup returns CDR1 LGHDT and CDR2 YNNKEL (reference sequence). This CDR3 contains 19 residues. Here the CDR3 DNA reads TGTGCCAGCAGCCAAGATGGGACTAGCGGGACCTCGAACACCGGGGAGCTGTTTTTT. Protein product: CASSQDGTSGTSNTGELFF.

CDR3 nucleotide sequence: TGTGCCAGCAGGGTGACAGGGGGCAGGTCCTACAATGAGCAGTTCTTC. Its protein product is CASRVTGGRSYNEQFF. V usage is TRBV5-6 and J usage is TRBJ2-1, with 10 nucleotides matching TRBD1. Trimming removed 5 bases from V and 1 base from J; junction bases left unmatched: 6. Germline loops: CDR1 SGHDT, CDR2 YYEEEE. CDR3 length: 16 residues.

The V call is TRBV6-1, the J call TRBJ2-1; TRBD2 might be the D (5 bases). Germline lookup yields CDR1 MNHNS and CDR2 SASEGT. CDR3 length: 12 amino acids. V shed 2 bases and J shed 13 bases, with 12 bases lying between them. As DNA, the CDR3 is TGTGCCAGCAGTGAATCTGCCGGGAAACAGTTCTTC. Its translation is CASSESAGKQFF.

This clonotype came up many times. V is TRBV7-8 and J is TRBJ2-7, with D perhaps assigned TRBD1 or TRBD2 (6 bases each). Germline-derived CDR1 and CDR2 are SGHVS and FQNEAQ. The CDR3 length is 14 residues. Trimming stripped 5 bases from V and 3 bases from J, with 14 bases between. The CDR3 protein is CASSRLRGVYEQYF. Written as DNA, the CDR3 is TGTGCCAGCAGCCGCTTGAGGGGGGTCTACGAGCAGTACTTC.

This clonotype was detected ten times or more. This sequence joins TRBV12-3 or TRBV12-4 and TRBJ2-7, with 9 nucleotides matching TRBD1. This CDR3 has 15 residues. The ends lost 5 bases at V and 0 bases at J; junction bases unmatched: 5. DNA for the CDR3: TGTGCCAGCAGTCCTGGGACAGGGTCCTCCTACGAGCAGTACTTC. Amino acids: CASSPGTGSSYEQYF.

This clonotype was picked up many times. For the CDR3, the DNA is TGTGCCAGCAGTCTAGCCCAGACAGGCAATCAGCCCCAGCATTTT. It encodes CASSLAQTGNQPQHF. The chain combines TRBV6-1 with TRBJ1-5; possible D gene TRBD1, 5 bases. This CDR3 comprises 15 residues. The V end was cut by 5 bases, the J end by 2 bases, with 13 bases between. Germline V CDR1 and CDR2: MNHNS, SASEGT.

V usage is TRBV3-1 and J usage is TRBJ2-2, with 7 bases aligning to TRBD2. V lost 2 bases, J lost 6 bases, and 9 bases stayed unmatched. The CDR3 is made up of 16 amino acids. Germline loops: CDR1 LGHDT, CDR2 YNNKEL (reference sequence). This CDR3 is CASSQRAGLGAGELFF. The CDR3 region has the DNA TGTGCCAGCAGCCAAAGAGCGGGGCTCGGGGCCGGGGAGCTGTTTTTT.

Many counts were recorded for this clonotype. The J gene is TRBJ2-1, the V gene TRBV20-1; TRBD1 matches 8 bases. Germline V CDR1 and CDR2: DFQATT, SNEGSKA (reference sequence). This CDR3 has 14 residues. V dropped 1 base and J dropped 6; count of bases not matched to a gene: 5. For the CDR3, the DNA is TGCAGTGCTAGAGCCGGACAGGGCAGCAATGAGCAGTTCTTC. Translating gives CSARAGQGSNEQFF.

This clonotype has ten or more counts. The CDR3 sequence: CASSLTLTGVGTGELFF. The CDR3 nucleotides are TGTGCCAGCAGTTTAACGTTGACAGGGGTTGGCACCGGGGAGCTGTTTTTT. The V and J genes are TRBV28 and TRBJ2-2; TRBD1 matches at 8 bases. The junction had 9 bases not matched to a gene; V was cut back by 2 bases and J by 4 bases. Germline CDR1 reads MDHEN; CDR2 reads SYDVKM. CDR3 length: 17 amino acids.

The rearrangement links TRBV29-1 to TRBJ2-1, with D possibly being TRBD2 (6 bases). This CDR3 has 14 amino acids. CDR1 SQVTM and CDR2 ANQGSEA come from the germline V gene. V shed 3 bases and J shed 2 bases, with 11 bases lying between them. CDR3 protein: CSVENQRAYNEQFF. Here the CDR3 DNA reads TGCAGCGTTGAGAATCAGCGGGCCTACAATGAGCAGTTCTTC.

As concerns this clonotype: This clone may be a read error of a much larger clone one base away. The chain is built from TRBV6-9 and TRBJ2-5; tentative D call: TRBD2 (5 bases). Looked up from germline, CDR1 is MNHGY and CDR2 is SVAAGI. The CDR3 sequence is 12 residues long. Trimming took off 4 bases at V and 7 bases at J, with 10 bases between the two ends. CDR3 protein: CASSWGRGTQYF. For the CDR3, the DNA is TGTGCCAGCAGTTGGGGTCGGGGGACCCAGTACTTC.

This clonotype has at least ten counts. For the CDR3, the DNA is TGTGCCAGCAGTCCCCCCGGGAGGGGGCGTCTCGCGAACACTGAAGCTTTCTTT. Protein product: CASSPPGRGRLANTEAFF. The V gene is TRBV28, the J gene TRBJ1-1; 7 bases line up with TRBD1. The CDR3 spans 18 residues. V was pared by 5 bases and J by 1 base, with 16 bases of the junction left unmatched. From germline, CDR1 is MDHEN and CDR2 SYDVKM. Together with reference TRBV28 and TRBJ1-1, the CDR3 gives the full variable domain: DVKVTQSSRYLVKRTGEKVFLECVQDMDHENMFWYRQDPGLGLRLIYFSYDVKMKEKGDIPEGYSVSREKKERFSLILESASTNQTSMYLCASSPPGRGRLANTEAFFGQGTRLTVV.

This clonotype was seen ten or more times. The chain carries TRBV28 and TRBJ2-7; D remains unclear. V lost 5 bases and J 3 bases, leaving 14 bases between the germline ends. The CDR3 runs to 14 residues. Germline CDR1 MDHEN, CDR2 SYDVKM. The CDR3 loop is CASSAPAPVYEQYF. The DNA of the CDR3 is TGTGCCAGCAGTGCACCCGCGCCGGTCTACGAGCAGTACTTC.

This clonotype was recorded many times. V and J are TRBV12-5 and TRBJ2-3, with D possibly TRBD1 on 5 matching bases. V lost 2 bases and J 8 bases, leaving 11 bases between the germline ends. Germline CDR1 and CDR2: LGHNT and FRNRAP. This CDR3 spans 13 amino acids. As DNA, the CDR3 is TGTGCTAGTGGTTTGCAAGGGGCAGGTACGCAGTATTTT. As protein: CASGLQGAGTQYF.

Many counts were recorded for this clonotype. The V gene is TRBV6-1, the J gene TRBJ2-7, with D possibly called TRBD1 or TRBD2 (5 bases each). The V end was cut by 8 bases, the J end by 0 bases, with 11 bases between. Germline CDR1 and CDR2: MNHNS and SASEGT. This CDR3 contains 13 residues. The CDR3 here is CASLGPLSYEQYF. CDR3 in DNA: TGTGCCAGCTTGGGACCGCTCTCCTACGAGCAGTACTTC.

This clonotype has only a few counts. V usage is TRBV24-1 and J usage is TRBJ1-2; 8 bases are shared with TRBD1. Germline V gene lookup returns CDR1 KGHDR and CDR2 SFDVKD. The CDR3 has 14 amino acids. J was trimmed by 8 bases and V by 7 bases; bases with no gene match: 11. The CDR3: CATRAPGQAGGYTF. CDR3 DNA sequence: TGTGCCACCAGGGCTCCGGGACAGGCCGGCGGCTACACCTTC.

This clonotype was counted many times. The chain joins TRBV28 to TRBJ1-1; D is undetermined. Trimming removed 6 bases from V and 0 bases from J, with 5 bases in between. The CDR3 spans 12 residues. The V gene's germline CDR1 is MDHEN and CDR2 SYDVKM. This CDR3 reads CASRLMNTEAFF. CDR3 bases: TGTGCCAGCAGGCTAATGAACACTGAAGCTTTCTTT. The whole variable domain, remainder taken from reference TRBV28 and TRBJ1-1, is DVKVTQSSRYLVKRTGEKVFLECVQDMDHENMFWYRQDPGLGLRLIYFSYDVKMKEKGDIPEGYSVSREKKERFSLILESASTNQTSMYLCASRLMNTEAFFGQGTRLTVV.

This clonotype was counted between two and nine times. V and J are TRBV27 and TRBJ2-3; D might be TRBD1 (5 bases). Per germline, CDR1 MNHEY and CDR2 SMNVEV (reference sequence). V lost 5 bases to trimming and J lost 10 bases, with 13 bases between them. The CDR3 is 12 residues long. The CDR3 sequence: CASSPGIPAQYF. The CDR3 DNA sequence: TGTGCCAGCAGTCCAGGGATTCCCGCGCAGTATTTT.

For this clonotype: Just one base apart from a much larger clone, this may be a read error. The chain uses TRBV29-1 and TRBJ2-4; D is undetermined. CDR3 length: 13 residues. Germline V lookup: CDR1 SQVTM, CDR2 ANQGSEA. CDR3 region: CSVELVAKNIEYF. CDR3 nucleotide sequence: TGCAGCGTTGAACTGGTAGCCAAAAACATTGAGTACTTC.

In this sample, this clonotype turned up many times. The V call is TRBV7-9, the J call TRBJ2-7; D remains unclear. The CDR3 runs to 10 residues. Germline V lookup: CDR1 SEHNR, CDR2 FQNEAQ (reference sequence). V shed 5 bases and J shed 6 bases, with 5 bases lying between them. CDR3 in amino acids: CASSPSEQYF. In nucleotides, the CDR3 is TGTGCCAGCAGCCCGTCCGAGCAGTACTTC.

This clonotype showed up just a few times. The genes are TRBV9 and TRBJ2-1; D is undetermined. V was trimmed by 3 bases and J by 0 bases, leaving 10 bases between them. The V gene's germline CDR1 is SGDLS and CDR2 YYNGEE. This CDR3 is built from 15 residues. Here the CDR3 reads CASSALIGSYNEQFF. The DNA for the CDR3 is TGTGCCAGCAGCGCCCTTATCGGCTCCTACAATGAGCAGTTCTTC.

This clonotype was seen repeatedly, ten times or more. J is TRBJ2-1 and V is TRBV27, with 8 positions matching TRBD1. V lost 3 bases and J lost 3; bases outside the gene matches: 4. Per the germline V gene, CDR1 is MNHEY and CDR2 is SMNVEV (reference sequence). The CDR3 has 15 residues. The CDR3 region is CASSFNRGYYNEQFF. The CDR3 DNA reads TGTGCCAGCAGTTTTAACAGGGGGTACTACAATGAGCAGTTCTTC.

In its sample, this clonotype was seen many times. This chain links TRBV28 with TRBJ2-1; no firm D call. The CDR3 length is 15 residues. The V and J ends lost 2 bases and 0 bases respectively, with 8 bases between them. From germline, CDR1 is MDHEN and CDR2 SYDVKM. CDR3 loop: CASSLTAHSYNEQFF. The CDR3 DNA is TGTGCCAGCAGTTTAACAGCACACTCCTACAATGAGCAGTTCTTC.

A single count supports this clonotype. V usage is TRBV6-1 and J usage is TRBJ2-1; D may match TRBD1 or TRBD2 (5 bases each). Trimming removed 6 bases from V and 5 bases from J, with 11 bases in between. The CDR3 length is 13 residues. The germline gives CDR1 MNHNS, CDR2 SASEGT. Here the CDR3 reads CASREDINNEQFF. The CDR3 nucleotides are TGTGCCAGCAGGGAGGACATTAACAATGAGCAGTTCTTC.

This clonotype was recorded many times. The chain is built from TRBV7-3 and TRBJ1-1; perhaps TRBD1 as D (6 bases). The CDR3 loop spans 14 amino acids. The V gene's germline CDR1 is SGHTA and CDR2 FQGTGA. V gave up 2 bases and J gave up 6 bases, with 13 bases separating them. The CDR3 coding sequence is TGTGCCAGCAGCTTATATCAGGGGTCCGCTGAAGCTTTCTTT. It translates to CASSLYQGSAEAFF.

The chain has TRBV20-1 and TRBJ2-7; D possibly corresponds to TRBD1 (5 bases). CDR3 size: 14 residues. Germline V gene lookup returns CDR1 DFQATT and CDR2 SNEGSKA (reference sequence). V was trimmed by 6 bases and J by 1 base, leaving 16 bases between them. As DNA, the CDR3 is TGCAGTGCCAGCTCCCTAGACAGATCCTACGAGCAGTACTTC. It translates to CSASSLDRSYEQYF.